The 7 T cell receptor beta chains given below trace back to one sample, sequenced in a study of T cell responses to AZD1222 COVID-19 vaccine. Here immunoSEQ multiplex PCR was the method, and the copy in TCRdb shows in-frame clones only, minus some. The data hold some 150,000 clones, with approximately 90% observed a single time. The specimen was peripheral blood, collected 28 days after the second AZD1222 dose. The receptor source for this set is an adult who received the AZD1222 COVID-19 vaccine.

This chain uses TRBV5-1 with TRBJ2-6, with D possibly matching TRBD1 (5 bases). Deletions cut 4 bases from V and 2 bases from J, with 10 bases between. CDR3 size: 15 residues. Germline V gene data show CDR1 as SGHRS and CDR2 as YFSETQ. Here the CDR3 reads CASSNVGAGANVLTF. The CDR3 bases are TGCGCCAGCAGCAACGTAGGGGCTGGGGCCAACGTCCTGACTTTC.

The chain uses TRBV11-1 and TRBJ2-5; D may be TRBD1 (6 bases). The length of the CDR3 is 14 residues. Trimming took off 5 bases at V and 1 base at J, with 11 bases between the two ends. Germline CDR1 and CDR2: SGHAT and FQDESV (reference sequence). The CDR3 loop is CASSETGTQETQYF. CDR3 nucleotides: TGTGCCAGCAGCGAAACAGGGACCCAAGAGACCCAGTACTTC.

The chain's CDR3 is CAWSVQRGAGNIQYF. The CDR3 region has the DNA TGTGCCTGGAGTGTACAACGGGGGGCGGGAAACATTCAGTACTTC. V and J are TRBV30 and TRBJ2-4; D is perhaps TRBD2 (7 bases). Trimming shortened V by 0 bases and J by 6 bases, and 15 bases separated the two germline ends. Germline V CDR1 and CDR2: GTSNPN, SVGIG (reference sequence). The CDR3 spans 15 residues.

The CDR3 region is CASSLSGVGNQPQHF. The CDR3 DNA sequence: TGCGCCAGCAGCTTGTCGGGAGTTGGCAATCAGCCCCAGCATTTT. V usage is TRBV5-1 and J usage is TRBJ1-5; D unresolved. This CDR3 has 15 residues. V lost 1 base, J lost 2 bases, and 10 bases lay in between. CDR1 and CDR2 from the germline V gene are SGHRS and YFSETQ.

V gene TRBV19 combines with J gene TRBJ2-1; 12 nucleotides line up with TRBD2. The CDR3 is 16 amino acids. Germline CDR1 reads LNHDA; CDR2 reads SQIVND (reference sequence). The V gene end was trimmed by 2 bases and the J gene end by 5 bases; junction bases not matched to a gene: 4. The CDR3 here is CASSILAGGGHNEQFF. The DNA for the CDR3 is TGTGCCAGTAGTATACTAGCGGGAGGGGGCCACAATGAGCAGTTCTTC.

The chain employs TRBV28 and TRBJ2-1; 8 bases fit TRBD2. The CDR3 totals 14 residues. The germline V gene encodes CDR1 MDHEN and CDR2 SYDVKM. V trimming: 1 base; J trimming: 9 bases; junction bases outside the gene matches: 5. The CDR3 region has the DNA TGTGCCAGCAGTTTATCAAGCGGGAGCGGTGAGCAGTTCTTC. It specifies CASSLSSGSGEQFF.

The genes are TRBV29-1 and TRBJ2-7; TRBD2 aligns across 9 bases. J was trimmed by 3 bases and V by 1 base; bases with no gene match: 1. The germline CDR1 and CDR2 sequences are SQVTM and ANQGSEA. CDR3 size: 13 residues. The CDR3 DNA reads TGCAGCGTTGAAGTACTAGCGGGCTACGAGCAGTACTTC. As protein: CSVEVLAGYEQYF.